This T cell receptor (beta chain) was documented in a study of blood T cell repertoires in COVID-19. Study summary: The United States, Italy and Spain supplied acute and convalescent COVID-19 samples.

The length of the CDR3 is 14 residues. The germline V gene has CDR1 PRHDT and CDR2 FYEKMQ (reference sequence). The V and J ends lost 5 bases and 5 bases respectively, with 12 bases between them. The table lists this clone with a count of one. Original methodology: Nucleated cell counts were estimated from reference gene primer amplification. Repertoires were generated with immunoSEQ multiplex PCR, while TCRdb's copy carries only in-frame clones and drops some. The V and J calls and clone size were taken over from that table, and D and trimming were inferred from the DNA. The sample lists fewer than 350,000 clones, 85% to 95% seen once, with about 3% in the top ten.

The sequenced material came from PBMCs or T cells enriched from blood (not recorded which). The V and J genes are TRBV13 and TRBJ2-2, with D uncertain. The clonotype originates from a man aged 35-49 years who had been exposed to COVID-19. The CDR3 reads CASSTAPGTGELFF. For the CDR3, the DNA is TGTGCCAGCAGCACTGCTCCCGGGACCGGGGAGCTGTTTTTT.